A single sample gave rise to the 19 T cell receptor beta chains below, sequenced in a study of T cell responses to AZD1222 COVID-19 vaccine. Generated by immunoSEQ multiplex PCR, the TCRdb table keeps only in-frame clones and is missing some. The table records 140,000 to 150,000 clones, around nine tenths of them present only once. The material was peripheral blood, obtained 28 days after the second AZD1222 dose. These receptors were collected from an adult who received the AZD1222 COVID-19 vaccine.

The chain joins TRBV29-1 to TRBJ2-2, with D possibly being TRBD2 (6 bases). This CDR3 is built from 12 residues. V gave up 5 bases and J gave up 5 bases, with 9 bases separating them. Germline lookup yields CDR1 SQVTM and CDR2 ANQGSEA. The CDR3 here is CSVLGGTGELFF. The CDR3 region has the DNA TGCAGCGTTCTGGGAGGAACCGGGGAGCTGTTTTTT.

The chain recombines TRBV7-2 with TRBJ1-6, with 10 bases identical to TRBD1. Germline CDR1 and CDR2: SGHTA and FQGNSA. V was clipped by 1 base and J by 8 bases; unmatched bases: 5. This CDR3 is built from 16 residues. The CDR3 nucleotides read TGTGCCAGCAGCTTAGACGGACAGGGGGGGCATTCACCCCTCCACTTT. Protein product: CASSLDGQGGHSPLHF.

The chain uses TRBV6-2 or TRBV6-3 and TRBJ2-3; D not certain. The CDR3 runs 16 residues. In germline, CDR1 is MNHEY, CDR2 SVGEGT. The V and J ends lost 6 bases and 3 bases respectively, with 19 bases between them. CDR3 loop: CASSSPDGFTTDTQYF. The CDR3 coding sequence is TGTGCCAGCAGCTCCCCTGACGGATTTACGACAGATACGCAGTATTTT.

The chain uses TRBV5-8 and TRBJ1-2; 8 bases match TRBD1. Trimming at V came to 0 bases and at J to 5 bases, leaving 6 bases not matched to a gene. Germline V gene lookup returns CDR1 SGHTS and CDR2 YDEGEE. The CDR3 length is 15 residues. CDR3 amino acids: CASSLGQGAWYGYTF. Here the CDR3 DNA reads TGTGCCAGCAGCTTGGGTCAGGGGGCTTGGTATGGCTACACCTTC.

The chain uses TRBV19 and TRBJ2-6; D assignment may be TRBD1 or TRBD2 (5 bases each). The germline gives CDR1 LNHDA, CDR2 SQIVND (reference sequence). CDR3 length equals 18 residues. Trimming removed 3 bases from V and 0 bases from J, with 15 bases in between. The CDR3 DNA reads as TGTGCCAGTAGTATGGGACGCCCCTCAGCCTCTGGGGCCAACGTCCTGACTTTC. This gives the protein CASSMGRPSASGANVLTF.

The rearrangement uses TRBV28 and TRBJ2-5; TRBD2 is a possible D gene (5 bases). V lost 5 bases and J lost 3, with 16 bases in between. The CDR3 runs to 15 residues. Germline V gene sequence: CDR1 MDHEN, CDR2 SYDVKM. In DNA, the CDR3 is TGTGCCAGCAGTCTGGGATACGGGATCAAAGAGACCCAGTACTTC. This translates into CASSLGYGIKETQYF. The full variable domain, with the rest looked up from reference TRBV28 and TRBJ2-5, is DVKVTQSSRYLVKRTGEKVFLECVQDMDHENMFWYRQDPGLGLRLIYFSYDVKMKEKGDIPEGYSVSREKKERFSLILESASTNQTSMYLCASSLGYGIKETQYFGPGTRLLVL.

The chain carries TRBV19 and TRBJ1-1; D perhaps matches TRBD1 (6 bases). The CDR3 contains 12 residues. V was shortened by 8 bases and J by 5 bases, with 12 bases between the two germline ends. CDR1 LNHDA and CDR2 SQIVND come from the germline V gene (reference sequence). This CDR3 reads CASDTGYTEAFF. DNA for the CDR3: TGTGCCAGTGATACAGGGTATACTGAAGCTTTCTTT. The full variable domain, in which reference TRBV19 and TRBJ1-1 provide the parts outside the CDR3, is DGGITQSPKYLFRKEGQNVTLSCEQNLNHDAMYWYRQDPGQGLRLIYYSQIVNDFQKGDIAEGYSVSREKKESFPLTVTSAQKNPTAFYLCASDTGYTEAFFGQGTRLTVV.

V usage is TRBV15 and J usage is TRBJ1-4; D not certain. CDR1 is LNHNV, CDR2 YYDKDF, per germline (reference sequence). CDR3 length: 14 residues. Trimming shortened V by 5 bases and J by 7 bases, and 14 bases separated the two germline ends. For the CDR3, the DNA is TGTGCCACCAGCGAGGGCTGGAGCGGTGAAAAACTGTTTTTT. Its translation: CATSEGWSGEKLFF. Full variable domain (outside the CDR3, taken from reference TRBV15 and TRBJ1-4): DAMVIQNPRYQVTQFGKPVTLSCSQTLNHNVMYWYQQKSSQAPKLLFHYYDKDFNNEADTPDNFQSRRPNTSFCFLDIRSPGLGDTAMYLCATSEGWSGEKLFFGSGTQLSVL.

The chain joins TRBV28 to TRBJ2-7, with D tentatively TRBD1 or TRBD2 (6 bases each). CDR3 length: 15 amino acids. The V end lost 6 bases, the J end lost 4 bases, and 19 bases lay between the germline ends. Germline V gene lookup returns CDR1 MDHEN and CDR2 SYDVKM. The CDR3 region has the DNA TGTGCCAGCAGCCCCGCCTTTAGGGGGGCGTACGAGCAGTACTTC. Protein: CASSPAFRGAYEQYF.

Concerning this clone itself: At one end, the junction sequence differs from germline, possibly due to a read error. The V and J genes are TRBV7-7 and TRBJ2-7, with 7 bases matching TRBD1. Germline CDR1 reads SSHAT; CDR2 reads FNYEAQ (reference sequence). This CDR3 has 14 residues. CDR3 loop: CASSPGQVWDEQYF. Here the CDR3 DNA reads TGTGCTAGCAGCCCCGGACAGGTGTGGGACGAGCAGTACTTC.

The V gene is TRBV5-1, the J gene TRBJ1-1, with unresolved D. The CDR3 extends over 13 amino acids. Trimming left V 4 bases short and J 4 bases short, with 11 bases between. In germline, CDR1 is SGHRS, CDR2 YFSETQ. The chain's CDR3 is CASSTEVGTEAFF. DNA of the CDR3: TGCGCCAGCAGCACAGAAGTGGGCACTGAAGCTTTCTTT.

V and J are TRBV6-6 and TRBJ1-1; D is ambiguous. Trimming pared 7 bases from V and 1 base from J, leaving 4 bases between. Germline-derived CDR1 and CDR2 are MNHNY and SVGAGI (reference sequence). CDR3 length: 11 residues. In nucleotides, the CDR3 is TGTGCCAGCACAGGGAACACTGAAGCTTTCTTT. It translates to CASTGNTEAFF.

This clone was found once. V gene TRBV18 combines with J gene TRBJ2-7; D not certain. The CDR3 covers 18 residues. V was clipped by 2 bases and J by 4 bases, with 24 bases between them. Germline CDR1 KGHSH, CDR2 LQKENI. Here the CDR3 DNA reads TGTGCCAGCTCACCAAAAGCAGGTACCGGGCGGCAGGCGTACGAGCAGTACTTC. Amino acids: CASSPKAGTGRQAYEQYF.

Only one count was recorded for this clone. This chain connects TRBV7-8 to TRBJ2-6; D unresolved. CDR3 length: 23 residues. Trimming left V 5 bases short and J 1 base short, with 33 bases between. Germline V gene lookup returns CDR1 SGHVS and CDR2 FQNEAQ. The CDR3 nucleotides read TGTGCCAGCAGCCCTCGATCGCCAACGGACCGGGCCAAAATTAAATCTGGGGCCAACGTCCTGACTTTC. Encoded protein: CASSPRSPTDRAKIKSGANVLTF.

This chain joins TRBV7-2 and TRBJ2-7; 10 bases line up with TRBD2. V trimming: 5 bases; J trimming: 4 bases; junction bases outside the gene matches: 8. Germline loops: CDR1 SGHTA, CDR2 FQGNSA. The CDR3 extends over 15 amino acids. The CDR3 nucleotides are TGTGCCAGCAGCCGCAATAGCGGGGGGAGATACGAGCAGTACTTC. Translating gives CASSRNSGGRYEQYF.

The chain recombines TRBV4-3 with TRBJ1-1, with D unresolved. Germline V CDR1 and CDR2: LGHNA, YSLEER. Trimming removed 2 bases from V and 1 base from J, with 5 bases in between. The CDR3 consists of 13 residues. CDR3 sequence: CASSQLRNTEAFF. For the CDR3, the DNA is TGCGCCAGCAGCCAACTTAGGAACACTGAAGCTTTCTTT.

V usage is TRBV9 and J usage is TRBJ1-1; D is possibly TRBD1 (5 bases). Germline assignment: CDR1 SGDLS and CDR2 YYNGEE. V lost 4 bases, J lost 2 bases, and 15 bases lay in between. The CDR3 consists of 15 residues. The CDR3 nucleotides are TGTGCCAGCAGCTCCCACCCGACAGCTAACACTGAAGCTTTCTTT. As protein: CASSSHPTANTEAFF.

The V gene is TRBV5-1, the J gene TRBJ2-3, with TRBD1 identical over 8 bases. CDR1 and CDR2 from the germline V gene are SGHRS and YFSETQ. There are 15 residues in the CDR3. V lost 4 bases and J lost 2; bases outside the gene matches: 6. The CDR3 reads CASSPGQGSTDTQYF. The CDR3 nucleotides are TGCGCCAGCAGCCCCGGACAGGGTTCCACAGATACGCAGTATTTT.

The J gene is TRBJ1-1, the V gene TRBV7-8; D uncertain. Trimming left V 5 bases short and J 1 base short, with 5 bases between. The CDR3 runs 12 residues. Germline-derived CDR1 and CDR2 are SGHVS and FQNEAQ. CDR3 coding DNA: TGTGCCAGCAGCGGACGGAACACTGAAGCTTTCTTT. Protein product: CASSGRNTEAFF.